This TCR beta chain was captured in a study of shared clonotypes between healthy human individuals. Overall study results and limits: Few donors restricted represented genetic and exposure-history diversity.

Regarding this clone: Antigen unknown.

Assay used: immunoSEQ multiplex PCR; TCRdb lists only in-frame clones, some missing. The repertoire holds over 1.4 million clones, with approximately 96% as singletons. The CDR3 is 14 amino acids. The V end lost 5 bases, the J end lost 6 bases, and 17 bases lay between the germline ends. CDR1 is MNHNS and CDR2 is SASEGT in the germline V gene. Sequencing was carried out using naive CD4+ T cells sorted from blood. The subset is: CD45RA+ positively selected. V and J are TRBV6-1 and TRBJ2-7; D tentatively reads TRBD1 or TRBD2 (5 bases each). The source of this sequence is a young man in good health. CDR3: CASSPGGRAVEQYF. CDR3 DNA: TGTGCCAGCAGTCCTGGGGGTCGAGCGGTCGAGCAGTACTTC.